This entry concerns a single TCR beta chain. Its specific antigen is unknown. No base quality values were provided; no much bigger clone lies one nucleotide off. The library relied on the immunoSEQ multiplex PCR assay. RNA was extracted from all samples and reverse transcribed into cDNA, which served as template for TCR sequencing. First-strand cDNA was synthesized with SuperScript III using a 2:1 mix of oligo-dT and random hexamers. A synthetic immune receptor repertoire was used to assess amplification bias, and residual bias was removed computationally. Per the source publication's procedure: After raw reads were preprocessed to remove errors, the CDR3 was defined following IMGT conventions as running from the conserved cysteine to phenylalanine. To get clonality, Shannon entropy was normalized by log2 of the number of productive unique TCRs and the result was subtracted from 1. Scalp TCRbeta sequences were cross-referenced with sorted blood CD4 and CD8 repertoires so that the CD4 or CD8 identity of scalp clones could be inferred. TCRdb took this table from immuneACCESS and kept in-frame rearrangements with V and J called. Such tables lack part of the clones; where checked against another copy, unresolved V genes explain under half of the gap, and the rest is unexplained. Clone size and V and J calls were adopted from that table, with D and trimming inferred from the DNA. This sample has approximately 150,000 clones in its table, and around 54% of those were observed once. The ten largest clones capture over 4% of the sample.

There are 13 amino acids in the CDR3, from cysteine to phenylalanine inclusive. Kept here is only the CDR3 DNA, which spans 39 bases and is read in frame from base 1. Sequences SGHNT (CDR1) and YYREEE (CDR2) are obtained from the germline V gene (reference sequence). Deletion took 3 bases off V and 5 bases off J, with a span of 9 bases between the germline ends. This sample was taken from a study of CD8+ T cells in alopecia areata (dated by TCRdb to the late 2010s). A note on the overall study: To study T cell clonal expansion in alopecia areata, the researchers applied high-throughput TCRbeta sequencing to both the C3H/HeJ mouse model and human patients. On the human side, TCRbeta sequencing was run on scalp tissue and on sorted CD4+ and CD8+ peripheral blood T cells from healthy controls and from alopecia areata patients with either patchy or totalis/universalis disease. Scalp clonality was compared across normal scalp (n=4), patchy alopecia areata scalp (n=8), and alopecia totalis/universalis scalp (n=8). The RNA source kit depended on sample type: the PAXgene miRNA kit for fixed scalp, the miRNeasy kit for PBMCs, and the RNeasy kit for mouse skin. TCRbeta CDR3 regions were amplified by immunoSEQ multiplex PCR using 35 Vbeta forward and 13 Jbeta reverse primers.

After PBMCs were isolated by density centrifugation and stained for CD3, CD4 and CD8, a FACSAria was used to sort CD4+ and CD8+ T cells. Scalp biopsies and blood samples were obtained from unaffected controls. The paper's findings and limits, for the study overall: Compared with normal scalp, lesional scalp, particularly in alopecia totalis/universalis, had higher clonality and more expanded CD8+ clones, which suggests antigenic drive. Unlike mouse skin, where gammadelta T cells dominate, normal human skin contains resident alphabeta T cells that get sequenced too, which complicates analysis of the scalp TCR repertoire. TCR sequences shared between patients were less clear than in mice, possibly partly because of HLA diversity in the patient population.

Sample: CD4+ T cells sorted from blood. This sequence originates from a human donor in good health. The chain uses TRBV5-4 and TRBJ1-5, with the D gene not clear enough to name. This receptor has the CDR3 CASSSDGDQPQHF. The DNA reads as follows: TGTGCCAGCAGCTCGGACGGAGATCAGCCCCAGCATTTT.